The rows below give T cell receptor beta chains drawn from one sample of a study of OX40 agonist ivuxolimab in advanced cancers. TCRdb keeps only in-frame clones here, not all; method: immunoSEQ multiplex PCR. The sample holds about 38,000 clones, roughly 85% seen once. Sequencing was performed on CD4+ or CD8+ T cells sorted from blood, taken in a trial of the OX40 agonist ivuxolimab. These receptors came from an adult with an advanced solid tumor such as melanoma, head and neck, liver or kidney cancer. The conserved cysteine and the conserved F or W are not part of the CDR3 here. Each record gives: CDR3 protein, J gene, V gene.

CDR3aa: ASTSRPGRYGYT; j_gene: TRBJ1-2; v_gene: TRBV7-2
CDR3aa: ASSADGRGNTEAF; j_gene: TRBJ1-1; v_gene: TRBV28
CDR3aa: ASSVGRGRQETQY; j_gene: TRBJ2-5; v_gene: TRBV9
CDR3aa: ASSQGLISTDTQY; j_gene: TRBJ2-3; v_gene: TRBV4-1
CDR3aa: ASREQTMSSYNSPLH; j_gene: TRBJ1-6; v_gene: TRBV6-1
CDR3aa: ASSFDTLYEQY; j_gene: TRBJ2-7; v_gene: TRBV7-8
CDR3aa: ASSPHQVRTEAF; j_gene: TRBJ1-1; v_gene: TRBV28
CDR3aa: ASSLDLSDTDTQY; j_gene: TRBJ2-3; v_gene: TRBV5-4
CDR3aa: ASSLIGDSYEQY; j_gene: TRBJ2-7; v_gene: TRBV28
CDR3aa: AWSVRGRASTGELF; j_gene: TRBJ2-2; v_gene: TRBV30
CDR3aa: ASSLTSGRGGETQY; j_gene: TRBJ2-5; v_gene: TRBV7-3
CDR3aa: ASSLDRGGDTQY; j_gene: TRBJ2-3; v_gene: TRBV7-2
CDR3aa: ASSIVPGQGVVF; j_gene: TRBJ1-1; v_gene: TRBV19
CDR3aa: ASSEGRANEQY; j_gene: TRBJ2-7; v_gene: TRBV5-4
CDR3aa: ASSLSTSAGEKLF; j_gene: TRBJ1-4; v_gene: TRBV28
CDR3aa: ASSLESRGLAEAF; j_gene: TRBJ1-1; v_gene: TRBV11-2
CDR3aa: ASTQSLRGGGYT; j_gene: TRBJ1-2; v_gene: TRBV4-2
CDR3aa: ASSFGPAYEQY; j_gene: TRBJ2-7; v_gene: TRBV27
CDR3aa: ASSYAGGRAGELF; j_gene: TRBJ2-2; v_gene: TRBV5-6
CDR3aa: ASSIDFTGMLYGYT; j_gene: TRBJ1-2; v_gene: TRBV19
CDR3aa: ASSLSLSYEQY; j_gene: TRBJ2-7; v_gene: TRBV5-5
CDR3aa: ASSRTSGAGANVLT; j_gene: TRBJ2-6; v_gene: TRBV28
CDR3aa: ASSLRGRGHTDTQY; j_gene: TRBJ2-3; v_gene: TRBV7-3
CDR3aa: ASSQDQTSHAIRQY; j_gene: TRBJ2-7; v_gene: TRBV4-1
CDR3aa: ASSTTTDTQY; j_gene: TRBJ2-3; v_gene: TRBV19
CDR3aa: ASSFSSGGGGETQY; j_gene: TRBJ2-5; v_gene: TRBV28
CDR3aa: ASSPSHKNIQY; j_gene: TRBJ2-4; v_gene: TRBV18
CDR3aa: ASSAAYSNQPQH; j_gene: TRBJ1-5; v_gene: TRBV2
CDR3aa: ASSQQGATSTDTQY; j_gene: TRBJ2-3; v_gene: TRBV19
CDR3aa: ASPLGARGVSGNTIY; j_gene: TRBJ1-3; v_gene: TRBV28
CDR3aa: ASSLGGLVGQPQH; j_gene: TRBJ1-5; v_gene: TRBV28
CDR3aa: ASSDLGQGYGANVLT; j_gene: TRBJ2-6; v_gene: TRBV2
CDR3aa: ASSEGLAGTDTQY; j_gene: TRBJ2-3; v_gene: TRBV10-1
CDR3aa: ASSTSDREHNEQF; j_gene: TRBJ2-1; v_gene: TRBV19
CDR3aa: ASSQVVGGTSSSGANVLT; j_gene: TRBJ2-6; v_gene: TRBV4-2
CDR3aa: ASSPGTGGGGEAF; j_gene: TRBJ1-1; v_gene: TRBV6-6
CDR3aa: ASRGRGPSVSEQY; j_gene: TRBJ2-7; v_gene: TRBV6-1
CDR3aa: ASSLHSTRQGGYGYT; j_gene: TRBJ1-2; v_gene: TRBV23-1
CDR3aa: ASSPTTGYSNQPQH; j_gene: TRBJ1-5; v_gene: TRBV4-1